This TCR beta chain was sequenced in a study of blood T cell repertoires in COVID-19. About the study: T cells, B-cell-depleted T cells, or PBMCs supplied cDNA or gDNA.

Trimming took off 2 bases at V and 7 bases at J, with 9 bases between the two ends. The CDR3 has 13 residues. Germline assignment: CDR1 LNHDA and CDR2 SQIVND (reference sequence). With respect to this clone: The same CDR3 can be traced to other DNA sequences in this sample.

Authors' analysis steps: Nucleated cell number was recorded as an estimate derived from reference gene primer amplification. This table comes from immunoSEQ multiplex PCR, and its TCRdb copy is limited to in-frame clones, with some not included. The V and J calls and the clone size are those of that table, but D and trimming were determined from the DNA. The table records hundreds of thousands of clones, 88% of them present only once. Sequencing was carried out using PBMCs or T cells enriched from blood (not recorded which). This chain joins TRBV19 and TRBJ1-5; tentatively, D is TRBD1 (5 bases). The receptor comes from a woman aged 40 to 49 with acute COVID-19. The CDR3 coding sequence is TGTGCCAGTAGTATACAGGGTGGCCAGCCCCAGCATTTT. It yields the protein CASSIQGGQPQHF. Together with reference TRBV19 and TRBJ1-5, the CDR3 gives the full variable domain: DGGITQSPKYLFRKEGQNVTLSCEQNLNHDAMYWYRQDPGQGLRLIYYSQIVNDFQKGDIAEGYSVSREKKESFPLTVTSAQKNPTAFYLCASSIQGGQPQHFGDGTRLSIL.